Listed here are 9 T cell receptor beta chains from one sample, sequenced in a study of tissue T cells after allogeneic stem cell transplantation. Generated by immunoSEQ multiplex PCR, the TCRdb table keeps only in-frame clones and is missing some. The sample has 15,000 to 20,000 clones, 60% to 75% seen once. The sequencing sample was made of spleen. These receptors were collected from a female BALB/c mouse in good health. The mouse strain carries the MHC haplotype H2-d.

A remark on this clone: Here the gene names and germline are mouse. Incomplete CDR3 DNA: TGTGCCAGCAGTATAGGGACACCAAACACCGGGCAGCTCTAC. The encoded protein is CASSIGTPNTGQLY. The full CDR3 protein is CASSIGTPNTGQLYF. The V call is TRBV19, the J call TRBJ2-2, with D perhaps matching TRBD1 (5 bases). The read gets to within 1 residue of the CDR3 end, and the germline J gene fills in the rest. This CDR3 is built from 15 residues. Per the germline V gene, CDR1 is FNHDT and CDR2 is SITEND (reference sequence). The V and J ends lost 0 bases and 0 bases respectively, with 6 bases between them.

This clone was seen a handful of times. The germline and genes are mouse ones. The read finishes 1 residue shy of the CDR3 end, and the germline J gene is used to complete it. The gene calls are TRBV13-3 and TRBJ2-7, with 10 bases fitting TRBD2. CDR1 NNHDY and CDR2 SYVADS come from the germline V gene. The CDR3 has 14 amino acids. V was pared by 5 bases and J by 0 bases, with 2 bases of the junction left unmatched. The CDR3 here is CASRTGGSSYEQYF. The CDR3 DNA, read in part, is TGTGCCAGCAGGACTGGGGGGAGCTCCTATGAACAGTAC.

Details on this clone: Mouse names are used for the genes. CDR3 amino acids: CASSLSGGTQYF. The sequenced CDR3 bases are TGTGCTAGCAGTTTATCAGGGGGCACCCAGTAC. The V call is TRBV29, the J call TRBJ2-5; D is perhaps TRBD1 (6 bases). The CDR3 goes on 1 residue after the read ends, and that part is filled in from the germline J gene. CDR1 and CDR2 from the germline V gene are MSHET and SYDVDS. Trimming took 0 bases from V and 8 from J, leaving 6 bases between them. The CDR3 sequence is 12 residues long.

Concerning this clone: Gene names are mouse gene names. The read halts 1 residue ahead of the CDR3 end, with the missing end drawn from the germline J gene. The chain employs TRBV13-2 and TRBJ2-1; 10 bases are shared with TRBD1. Trimming removed 5 bases from V and 4 bases from J; junction bases left unmatched: 3. The length of the CDR3 is 14 residues. The germline V gene has CDR1 NNHNN and CDR2 SYGAGS (reference sequence). The part of the CDR3 DNA that was read is TGTGCCAGCGGGGGACAGGGGCGGTATGCTGAGCAGTTC. This sequence encodes CASGGQGRYAEQF. The full CDR3 reads CASGGQGRYAEQFF.

A remark on this clone: Gene names are the mouse ones. The read ends 1 residue early relative to the CDR3; the germline J gene fills the gap. This chain uses TRBV19 with TRBJ2-3; weak D call: TRBD1 (6 bases). V was clipped by 3 bases and J by 4 bases, with 9 bases between them. Germline V gene data show CDR1 as FNHDT and CDR2 as SITEND (reference sequence). The length of the CDR3 is 13 residues. CDR3 loop: CASSTGVPETLYF. The CDR3 DNA, read in part, is TGTGCCAGCAGTACAGGGGTTCCAGAAACGCTGTAT.

As concerns this clone: The gene names here belong to mouse. The CDR3 end falls 1 residue outside the read, so it is completed with the germline J gene. This chain joins TRBV24 and TRBJ2-1; 11 bases map to TRBD2. CDR3 length equals 16 residues. V was pared by 2 bases and J by 5 bases, with 5 bases of the junction left unmatched. Per the germline V gene, CDR1 is KGHTA and CDR2 is FRNEEI. CDR3 in amino acids: CASSLGLGGGDAEQFF. Partial CDR3 DNA: TGTGCCAGCAGTCTGGGACTGGGGGGCGGAGATGCTGAGCAGTTC.

Comments on this clone: Mouse names are used for the genes. Read data end 1 residue before the CDR3 end; the end is taken from the germline J gene. The chain employs TRBV13-1 and TRBJ2-5, with 11 bases that match TRBD2. This CDR3 is built from 14 residues. The V segment lost 3 bases and the J segment 5 bases; nucleotides outside the gene matches: 2. Germline CDR1 reads NSHNY; CDR2 reads SYGAGN. The CDR3 sequence: CASSVLGGRDTQYF. The sequenced CDR3 bases are TGTGCCAGCAGTGTACTGGGGGGGCGAGACACCCAGTAC.

As concerns this clone: Gene and germline names: mouse. The DNA ends 1 residue before the CDR3 does, and the rest of the CDR3 is filled in from the germline J gene. The chain carries TRBV19 and TRBJ2-5; 8 nucleotides match TRBD2. The CDR3 loop spans 13 amino acids. Germline CDR1 FNHDT, CDR2 SITEND (reference sequence). Trimming cost V 4 bases and J 3 bases; bases outside gene matches: 1. This CDR3 reads CASSRLGQDTQYF. Partial CDR3 DNA: TGTGCCAGCAGTCGACTGGGGCAAGACACCCAGTAC. The full variable domain, completed using reference TRBV19 and TRBJ2-5, is GGIITQTPKFLIGQEGQKLTLKCQQNFNHDTMYWYRQDSGKGLRLIYYSITENDLQKGDLSEGYDASREKKSSFSLTVTSAQKNEMAVFLCASSRLGQDTQYFGPGTRLLVL.

As for this clone: The genes are named according to mouse. The observed sequence ends 1 residue before the CDR3 terminus, with the missing tail filled in from the germline J gene. This chain connects TRBV13-1 to TRBJ2-7, with D possibly TRBD1 on 6 matching bases. V was cut by 5 bases and J by 4 bases, with 10 bases left in between. The CDR3 consists of 12 residues. Germline values: CDR1 NSHNY, CDR2 SYGAGN. CDR3 protein: CASRWDNYEQYF. CDR3 DNA (partial): TGTGCCAGCAGATGGGACAATTATGAACAGTAC.